The rows below give T cell receptor beta chains drawn from one sample of a study of blood T cell repertoires in COVID-19. Generated by immunoSEQ multiplex PCR, the TCRdb table keeps only in-frame clones and is missing some. The repertoire holds fewer than 100,000 clones, with around 90% as singletons. Source material: peripheral blood. The receptor source for this set is an older man with acute or convalescent COVID-19. CDR3s leave out the opening cysteine and the closing phenylalanine or tryptophan.

j_call v_call cdr3_aa
TRBJ2-1 TRBV11-2 ASSLDPSGLAGYNEQF
TRBJ2-3 TRBV23-1 ASTPLVATDTQY
TRBJ1-2 TRBV9 ASSSPRQGYGYT
TRBJ1-3 TRBV24-1 ATSDATGVGNTIY
TRBJ2-2 TRBV9 ASSVEGQGGELF
TRBJ1-6 TRBV6-6 ASSYSSPGPNSPLH
TRBJ2-5 TRBV29-1 SVDSGGLETQY
TRBJ2-2 TRBV19 ASSPTGTGAGTGELF
TRBJ1-6 TRBV30 AWSYRTENSPLH
TRBJ2-5 TRBV28 ASSLFLRGEAETQY
TRBJ1-2 TRBV10-3 AITDPDRNDYGYT
TRBJ2-3 TRBV18 ASSPQGGWTDTQY
TRBJ2-3 TRBV11-3 ASSALRAGGPGSDADTQY
TRBJ2-7 TRBV28 ASSLQGLQQY
TRBJ1-2 TRBV30 AWSVYREGYT
TRBJ2-1 TRBV7-6 ASSLASGGSNEQF
TRBJ1-2 TRBV19 ASSIQGTYYGYT
TRBJ2-2 TRBV5-1 ASSFGGQGSTGELF
TRBJ1-6 TRBV27 ASSSDRGSRPLH
TRBJ2-7 TRBV5-6 ASSLGRTGKGY
TRBJ2-7 TRBV28 ASSLFRGYEQY
TRBJ2-7 TRBV9 ASSPWDRAHEQY
TRBJ2-1 TRBV14 ASSLQIYNEQF
TRBJ1-1 TRBV6-1 ASSEDGTVNTEAF
TRBJ2-3 TRBV5-1 ASSLGYRGPDTQY
TRBJ1-3 TRBV30 AWNRLRGTGRAGNTIY
TRBJ2-1 TRBV19 ASSISGRPRSYNEQF
TRBJ2-5 TRBV21-1 ASSQKSSDREQETQY
TRBJ2-5 TRBV27 ASSPFRSGQETQY
TRBJ1-6 TRBV5-5 ASSLDRPYNSPLH
TRBJ1-5 TRBV6-6 ASRSTGEDQPQH
TRBJ1-6 TRBV15 ATSSEQGADSPLH
TRBJ2-2 TRBV3-1/TRBV3-2 ASSHAGGVGTGELF
TRBJ2-2 TRBV16 ASSPPGTTNTGELF
TRBJ1-1 TRBV18 ASSPQGLGTEAF
TRBJ1-5 TRBV6-6 ASSYGLTGILEPQH
TRBJ1-2 TRBV7-3 ASSLNGGPDYGYT
TRBJ2-5 TRBV10-3 AISDWGQLTTETQY
TRBJ1-2 TRBV2 ASSLGQSRYGYT
TRBJ1-6 TRBV3-1/TRBV3-2 ASSRDRGLGGSPLH
TRBJ1-4 TRBV5-1 ASSAIPGQGNEKLF
TRBJ1-1 TRBV29-1 SVVRRMNTEAF
TRBJ2-3 TRBV7-9 ASRENPGTTLDTDTQY